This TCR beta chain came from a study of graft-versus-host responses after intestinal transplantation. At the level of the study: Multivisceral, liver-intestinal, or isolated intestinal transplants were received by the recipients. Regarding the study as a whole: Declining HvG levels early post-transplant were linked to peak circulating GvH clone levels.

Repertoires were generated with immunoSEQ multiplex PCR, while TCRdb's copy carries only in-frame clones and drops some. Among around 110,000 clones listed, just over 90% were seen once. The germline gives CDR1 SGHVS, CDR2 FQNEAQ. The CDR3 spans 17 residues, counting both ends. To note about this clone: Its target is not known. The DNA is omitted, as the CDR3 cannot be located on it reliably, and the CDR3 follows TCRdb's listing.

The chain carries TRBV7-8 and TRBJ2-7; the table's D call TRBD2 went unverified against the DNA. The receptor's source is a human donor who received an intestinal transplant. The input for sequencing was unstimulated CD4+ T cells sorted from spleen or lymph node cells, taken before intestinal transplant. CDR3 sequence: CASSLHFGTSLSYEQYF.